These T cell receptor beta chains were read from a single sample in a study of regulatory T cells in long-lasting Graves disease. MiXCR, run by TCRdb on the multiplex PCR reads, gives a single entry per CDR3 protein. The sample contains roughly 360,000 distinct CDR3 sequences, about 12% of which appear only once. These same records also appear under a second study, on T cells in Graves' hyperthyroidism and ophthalmopathy.

This material consisted of peripheral blood mononuclear cells (PBMCs), taken at new diagnosis, from a patient treated with antithyroid drugs. The source is a woman between 18 and 30 years old with Graves disease. Each CDR3 is given with its conserved first and last residue. The order of the fields is clone size, CDR3 length, D gene, V gene, J gene, CDR3 DNA, CDR3 protein. The D gene is left open where the match is weak. The size field is filled for only some rows; it gives once, few, many or a size class.

many	13	TRBD1	TRBV12-3/TRBV12-4	TRBJ1-1	TGTGCCAGCAAACAGGGGACGGGCACTGAAGCTTTCTTT	CASKQGTGTEAFF
few	13	NA	TRBV7-8	TRBJ1-5	TGTGCCAGCAGCCATCCGGGCAATCAGCCCCAGCATTTT	CASSHPGNQPQHF
many	14	NA	TRBV12-3/TRBV12-4	TRBJ2-1	TGTGCCAGCAGCATAACGGGGATGGGGGATGAGCAGTTCTTC	CASSITGMGDEQFF
many	12	TRBD2	TRBV6-9	TRBJ2-7	TGTGCCAGCAGTTACGGGAGGAACGAGCAGTACTTC	CASSYGRNEQYF
NA	15	TRBD1	TRBV19	TRBJ2-1	TGTGCCAGTAGAAACCCGGACAGGTCCTACAATGAGCGGTTCTTC	CASRNPDRSYNERFF
many	15	TRBD2	TRBV7-9	TRBJ2-7	TGTGCCAGCAGCTTCGAGTGGGGGAGGGTAAACGAGCAGTACTTC	CASSFEWGRVNEQYF
NA	13	NA	TRBV2	TRBJ2-5	TGTGCCAGCAATCCTAGGCGGTGGGAGACCCAGTACTTC	CASNPRRWETQYF
many	13	NA	TRBV27	TRBJ2-7	TGTGCCAGCAGAGCTACCGACATCTACGAGCAGTACTTC	CASRATDIYEQYF
many	16	NA	TRBV24-1	TRBJ1-1	TGTGCCACCAGTGATTTGCCGACTGTCCAGAACACTGAAGCTTTCTTT	CATSDLPTVQNTEAFF
many	17	NA	TRBV5-1	TRBJ2-2	TGCGCCAGCAGCTTCCTCCTAGGGGCCGCGAACACCGGGGAGCTGTTTTTT	CASSFLLGAANTGELFF
many	16	NA	TRBV2	TRBJ2-7	TGTGCCAGCAGTGAAGCGCTTCGGGTGGCCGGCCACGAGCAGTACTTC	CASSEALRVAGHEQYF
many	14	NA	TRBV12-3/TRBV12-4	TRBJ1-2	TGTGCCAGCAGTTTAGAGGCCCGGGGTGGCGGCTACACCTTC	CASSLEARGGGYTF
NA	14	NA	TRBV20-1	TRBJ1-2	TGCAGTGCTATGGTTGTAGGGCTCTCCTATGGCTACACCTTC	CSAMVVGLSYGYTF
NA	14	NA	TRBV24-1	TRBJ2-2	TGTGCCACCAGTGGACTTACGAACACCGGGGAGCTGTTTTTT	CATSGLTNTGELFF
many	14	TRBD1	TRBV4-1	TRBJ1-1	TGCGCCAGCAGCCAAGTGGCCAGGGGGTCTGAAGCTTTCTTT	CASSQVARGSEAFF